The next 6 T cell receptor beta chains were all read from a single sample in a study of graft-versus-host responses after intestinal transplantation. Their specific antigens are unknown. Libraries were prepared by immunoSEQ multiplex PCR; TCRdb keeps only in-frame clonotypes and omits some of them. Here the sample spans more than 80,000 clones, 88% being singletons. This specimen was unstimulated CD4+ T cells sorted from spleen or lymph node cells, taken before transplant. Receptors originate from a human donor who was the organ donor for an intestinal transplant.

This clone has more than one count but fewer than ten. The rearrangement links TRBV5-6 to TRBJ2-7; D possibly corresponds to TRBD2 (6 bases). Germline CDR1 SGHDT, CDR2 YYEEEE. The CDR3 sequence is 12 residues long. V lost 7 bases to trimming and J lost 2 bases, with 10 bases between them. CDR3 in amino acids: CASRWGAYEQYF. CDR3 nucleotides: TGTGCCAGCCGCTGGGGGGCCTACGAGCAGTACTTC.

The rearrangement uses TRBV7-8 and TRBJ2-7; the D gene is possibly TRBD1 (5 bases). Between the trimmed V and J ends, which lost 6 bases and 1 base, there was a span of 25 bases. CDR1 is SGHVS, CDR2 FQNEAQ, per germline. The CDR3 has 18 residues. CDR3 amino acids: CASSQPPLARQRSYEQYF. CDR3 nucleotide sequence: TGTGCCAGCAGTCAACCCCCTCTCGCTCGACAGCGTTCCTACGAGCAGTACTTC.

J is TRBJ1-1 and V is TRBV18, with TRBD1 identical over 7 bases. There are 14 residues in the CDR3. The V gene's germline CDR1 is KGHSH and CDR2 LQKENI. The V gene end was trimmed by 5 bases and the J gene end by 4 bases; junction bases not matched to a gene: 7. The DNA for the CDR3 is TGTGCCAGCTCAGTCCAGGGGGAGCGCACTGAAGCTTTCTTT. Protein sequence: CASSVQGERTEAFF.

V usage is TRBV10-3 and J usage is TRBJ2-7; 12 positions match TRBD1. This CDR3 comprises 18 residues. The ends lost 6 bases at V and 4 bases at J; junction bases unmatched: 16. In germline, CDR1 is ENHRY, CDR2 SYGVKD. Written as DNA, the CDR3 is TGTGCCATCAGCAACCGGGACAGGGGGCTTTTTTCCCCTTACGAGCAGTACTTC. Translating gives CAISNRDRGLFSPYEQYF.

This clone was found once. The chain carries TRBV2 and TRBJ1-6; D is unresolved. The V end lost 0 bases, the J end lost 7 bases, and 13 bases lay between the germline ends. The CDR3 totals 16 residues. Germline CDR1 SNHLY, CDR2 FYNNEI. CDR3 loop: CASSEALFSGNSPLHF. The DNA of the CDR3 is TGTGCCAGCAGTGAAGCGCTTTTTTCGGGGAATTCACCCCTCCACTTT.

This CDR3 reads CSAEEVDTQYF. CDR3 in DNA: TGCAGTGCTGAAGAGGTAGATACGCAGTATTTT. The chain is built from TRBV20-1 and TRBJ2-3; D not certain. The CDR3 runs 11 residues. The ends were cut back, 5 bases at V and 5 bases at J, with 8 bases in the middle. Germline V lookup: CDR1 DFQATT, CDR2 SNEGSKA (reference sequence).